This T cell receptor (beta chain) was recovered during a study of blood T cell repertoires in COVID-19. On the study more broadly: From the United States, Italy and Spain came samples of acute and convalescent COVID-19. T cells, B-cell-depleted T cells, or PBMCs supplied cDNA or gDNA.

Germline V gene lookup returns CDR1 WSHSY and CDR2 SAAADI. This CDR3 has 15 amino acids. V lost 3 bases, J lost 5 bases, and 13 bases lay in between. Per the authors' pipeline: It was from reference gene primer amplification that nucleated cell counts were estimated. Clones were read by immunoSEQ multiplex PCR, and TCRdb kept only the in-frame ones, dropping some. V and J calls and clone size are copied from that table; D and trimming were computed from the DNA. Of a few hundred thousand clones in the sample, more than 85% were seen once. Sequenced sample: peripheral blood. The J gene is TRBJ2-2, the V gene TRBV10-2; D call uncertain. This clonotype was sampled from an older woman with active or convalescent COVID-19. The CDR3 spells CASSDGAGWTGELFF. Written as DNA, the CDR3 is TGCGCCAGCAGTGACGGCGCAGGATGGACCGGGGAGCTGTTTTTT.